A single sample is the source of the 11 T cell receptor beta chains below, sequenced in a study of identical twins. MiXCR, run by TCRdb on the 5' RACE reads, gives a single entry per CDR3 protein. The table records roughly 250,000 distinct CDR3 sequences, over 12% of them present only once. The source material was memory (CD45RO+) T cells sorted from blood. These receptors all stem from a woman aged 18 to 35 in good health.

This clonotype occurred many times. This rearrangement joins TRBV2 to TRBJ1-1; no clear D gene. The CDR3 has 15 residues. Trimming removed 0 bases at V and 1 base at J, with 9 bases between. Germline CDR1 and CDR2: SNHLY and FYNNEI. CDR3 region: CASSEALTANTEAFF. The CDR3 DNA is TGTGCCAGCAGTGAAGCGCTTACAGCGAACACTGAAGCTTTCTTT.

The chain carries TRBV7-2 and TRBJ2-3; 7 nucleotides match TRBD2. The germline V gene has CDR1 SGHTA and CDR2 FQGNSA. V was clipped by 1 base and J by 6 bases; unmatched bases: 4. This CDR3 has 14 amino acids. The CDR3 DNA reads as TGTGCCAGCAGCTTAGGGGTAGCGGGCGATACGCAGTATTTT. Its protein is CASSLGVAGDTQYF.

Here the CDR3 reads CSARTSGSRRGTDTQYF. Here the CDR3 DNA reads TGCAGTGCTCGGACTAGCGGGAGCCGACGGGGCACAGATACGCAGTATTTT. This rearrangement joins TRBV20-1 to TRBJ2-3, with 13 bases aligning to TRBD2. CDR1 and CDR2 from the germline V gene are DFQATT and SNEGSKA (reference sequence). V trimming: 5 bases; J trimming: 1 base; junction bases outside the gene matches: 9. The CDR3 is 17 amino acids.

This rearrangement joins TRBV20-1 to TRBJ2-7; D gene ambiguous. The CDR3 is 11 residues long. Germline CDR1 and CDR2: DFQATT and SNEGSKA (reference sequence). Trimming took off 5 bases at V and 12 bases at J, with 17 bases between the two ends. The CDR3 DNA reads TGCAGTGCTTTCGATCCACCCGAGTGGTACTTC. Amino acids: CSAFDPPEWYF.

The chain recombines TRBV5-4 with TRBJ2-1; 10 bases are a match to TRBD2. J lost 8 bases, V lost 2 bases, and 4 bases had no gene match. Germline lookup yields CDR1 SGHNT and CDR2 YYREEE (reference sequence). The CDR3 is 14 amino acids. CDR3 amino acids: CASSFSGGYDEQFF. CDR3 bases: TGTGCCAGCAGCTTTAGCGGGGGGTACGATGAGCAGTTCTTC. The entire variable domain, with the rest obtained from reference TRBV5-4 and TRBJ2-1, is as follows: ETGVTQSPTHLIKTRGQQVTLRCSSQSGHNTVSWYQQALGQGPQFIFQYYREEENGRGNFPPRFSGLQFPNYSSELNVNALELDDSALYLCASSFSGGYDEQFFGPGTRLTVL.

This chain joins TRBV9 and TRBJ2-2; no definite D call. Trimming stripped 0 bases from V and 0 bases from J, with 6 bases between. The CDR3 has 15 amino acids. Germline assignment: CDR1 SGDLS and CDR2 YYNGEE. The CDR3 here is CASSVEWSNTGELFF. The CDR3 DNA reads TGTGCCAGCAGCGTAGAATGGTCGAACACCGGGGAGCTGTTTTTT.

This clonotype has only a few counts. This chain's CDR3 is CASSQQRTLSGYTF. The CDR3 nucleotides read TGTGCCAGCAGCCAACAGCGGACTCTGTCGGGCTACACCTTC. The chain is built from TRBV3-1 and TRBJ1-2; D is unresolved. The CDR3 contains 14 residues. The germline V gene has CDR1 LGHDT and CDR2 YNNKEL (reference sequence). With 2 bases removed from V and 8 bases from J, the gap between germline ends came to 15 bases.

This clonotype was seen repeatedly, ten times or more. The chain is built from TRBV5-1 and TRBJ2-7; 11 nucleotides match TRBD2. The germline V gene has CDR1 SGHRS and CDR2 YFSETQ. The trim removed 4 bases at V and 6 bases at J, leaving 6 bases unmatched. CDR3 length: 14 amino acids. CDR3 residues: CASSGTGTSGEQYF. CDR3 nucleotide sequence: TGCGCCAGCAGCGGGACCGGGACTAGCGGCGAGCAGTACTTC.

Written as DNA, the CDR3 is TGTGCCAGCAGTTACGGACAGGACACTGAAGCTTTCTTT. This gives the protein CASSYGQDTEAFF. The chain employs TRBV6-6 and TRBJ1-1; 7 bases match TRBD1. CDR1 is MNHNY and CDR2 is SVGAGI in the germline V gene (reference sequence). The CDR3 totals 13 residues. V lost 2 bases to trimming and J lost 3 bases; unmatched junction nucleotides: 0.

In regard to this clonotype: One junction end does not reproduce the germline sequence, and a read error may be involved. The V gene is TRBV2, the J gene TRBJ2-5; 8 bases align to TRBD1. Per the germline V gene, CDR1 is SNHLY and CDR2 is FYNNEI. The CDR3 totals 16 residues. The CDR3 loop reads CASSEDRGRGQETQYF. Here the CDR3 DNA reads TGTGCCAGCAGCGAAGACAGGGGAAGGGGGCAAGAGACCCAGTACTTC. Complete variable domain (other parts from reference TRBV2 and TRBJ2-5): EPEVTQTPSHQVTQMGQEVILRCVPISNHLYFYWYRQILGQKVEFLVSFYNNEISEKSEIFDDQFSVERPDGSNFTLKIRSTKLEDSAMYFCASSEDRGRGQETQYFGPGTRLLVL.

This clonotype was found many times. V gene TRBV7-2 combines with J gene TRBJ2-1; D remains unclear. CDR3 size: 12 residues. The germline CDR1 and CDR2 sequences are SGHTA and FQGNSA. V was clipped by 3 bases and J by 10 bases, with 10 bases between them. The CDR3 protein is CASSFILREQFF. The DNA of the CDR3 is TGTGCCAGCAGCTTTATTTTACGGGAGCAGTTCTTC.